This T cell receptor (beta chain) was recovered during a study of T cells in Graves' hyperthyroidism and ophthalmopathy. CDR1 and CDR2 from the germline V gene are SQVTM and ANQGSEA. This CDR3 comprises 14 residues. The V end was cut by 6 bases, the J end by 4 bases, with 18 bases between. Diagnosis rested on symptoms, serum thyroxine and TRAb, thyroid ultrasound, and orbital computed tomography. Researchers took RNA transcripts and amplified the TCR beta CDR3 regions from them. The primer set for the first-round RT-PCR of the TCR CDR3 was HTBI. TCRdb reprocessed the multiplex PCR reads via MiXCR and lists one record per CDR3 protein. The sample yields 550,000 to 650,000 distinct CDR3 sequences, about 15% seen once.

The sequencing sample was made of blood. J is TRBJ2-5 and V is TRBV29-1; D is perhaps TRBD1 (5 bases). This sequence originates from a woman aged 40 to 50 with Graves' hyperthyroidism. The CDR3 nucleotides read TGCAGCGTCACCCGGCAGGGTATCGTAGAGACCCAGTACTTC. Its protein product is CSVTRQGIVETQYF.